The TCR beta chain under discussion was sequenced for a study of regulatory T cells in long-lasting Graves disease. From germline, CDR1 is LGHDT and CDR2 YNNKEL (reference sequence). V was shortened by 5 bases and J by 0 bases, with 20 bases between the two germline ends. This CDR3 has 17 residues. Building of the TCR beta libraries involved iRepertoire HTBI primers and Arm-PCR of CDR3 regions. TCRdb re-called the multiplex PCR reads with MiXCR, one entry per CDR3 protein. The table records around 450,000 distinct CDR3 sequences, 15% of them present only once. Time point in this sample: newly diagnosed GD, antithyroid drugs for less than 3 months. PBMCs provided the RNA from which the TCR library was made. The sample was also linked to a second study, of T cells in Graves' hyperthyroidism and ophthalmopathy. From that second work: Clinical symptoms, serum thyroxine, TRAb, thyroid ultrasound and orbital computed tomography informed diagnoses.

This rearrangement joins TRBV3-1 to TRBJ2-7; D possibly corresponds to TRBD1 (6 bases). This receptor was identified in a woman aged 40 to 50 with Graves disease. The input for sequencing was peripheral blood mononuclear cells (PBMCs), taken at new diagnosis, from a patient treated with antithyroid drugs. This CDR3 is CASSRATQGLGSYEQYF. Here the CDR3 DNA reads TGTGCCAGCAGCAGGGCGACCCAGGGGTTGGGCTCCTACGAGCAGTACTTC.